Presented here are 10 T cell receptor beta chains from one specimen sequenced in a study of shared clonotypes between healthy human individuals. Profiling relied on immunoSEQ multiplex PCR, and the TCRdb table lists in-frame clones only, not all of them. The sample holds a few million clones, roughly nine tenths seen once. The specimen sequenced was naive CD4+ T cells sorted from blood. Indicated subset: CD45RA+ positively selected. The receptors here all came from a man between 18 and 35 years old in good health.

The V and J genes are TRBV28 and TRBJ1-4, with 7 bases identical to TRBD1. This CDR3 is built from 14 residues. V shed 10 bases and J 4 bases; nucleotides not matched to a gene: 9. CDR1 and CDR2 from the germline V gene are MDHEN and SYDVKM. CDR3 in amino acids: CATLKGQINEKLFF. In DNA, the CDR3 is TGTGCCACCCTGAAGGGACAGATTAATGAAAAACTGTTTTTT. The variable domain in full, completed from reference TRBV28 and TRBJ1-4, reads DVKVTQSSRYLVKRTGEKVFLECVQDMDHENMFWYRQDPGLGLRLIYFSYDVKMKEKGDIPEGYSVSREKKERFSLILESASTNQTSMYLCATLKGQINEKLFFGSGTQLSVL.

The V call is TRBV4-1, the J call TRBJ2-7, with 8 bases aligning to TRBD2. The junction had 5 bases not matched to a gene; V was cut back by 0 bases and J by 1 base. Germline V gene lookup returns CDR1 MGHRA and CDR2 YSYEKL. The CDR3 is made up of 16 amino acids. The CDR3 region is CASSQERVAGSYEQYF. CDR3 DNA sequence: TGCGCCAGCAGCCAAGAAAGGGTAGCGGGATCCTACGAGCAGTACTTC.

The V call is TRBV5-4, the J call TRBJ1-2; 7 bases fit TRBD1. The J segment lost 0 bases and the V segment lost 4 bases, leaving 6 bases of the junction unmatched. CDR3 length: 15 amino acids. Germline V gives CDR1 SGHNT, CDR2 YYREEE (reference sequence). The CDR3 DNA is TGTGCCAGCAGCGTGACAGGGATAGCTAACTATGGCTACACCTTC. Translating it yields CASSVTGIANYGYTF.

This chain links TRBV4-3 with TRBJ2-2; D might be TRBD1 (5 bases). The V end lost 1 base, the J end lost 2 bases, and 8 bases lay between the germline ends. Germline lookup yields CDR1 LGHNA and CDR2 YSLEER. The CDR3 contains 15 residues. CDR3 bases: TGCGCCAGCAGCCAAGTACAGGCTAACACCGGGGAGCTGTTTTTT. Protein: CASSQVQANTGELFF.

This clone was counted only a few times. The V call is TRBV9, the J call TRBJ1-1, with 8 bases fitting TRBD1. The CDR3 extends over 16 amino acids. V gave up 3 bases and J gave up 1 base; unmatched junction bases: 8. Germline V gives CDR1 SGDLS, CDR2 YYNGEE. CDR3 DNA sequence: TGTGCCAGCAGCGCCGGACAGGGAGTGGGGAACACTGAAGCTTTCTTT. This gives the protein CASSAGQGVGNTEAFF. Full variable domain (missing parts from reference TRBV9 and TRBJ1-1): DSGVTQTPKHLITATGQRVTLRCSPRSGDLSVYWYQQSLDQGLQFLIQYYNGEERAKGNILERFSAQQFPDLHSELNLSSLELGDSALYFCASSAGQGVGNTEAFFGQGTRLTVV.

This chain uses TRBV19 with TRBJ1-2, with 11 bases matching TRBD1. J was trimmed by 4 bases and V by 3 bases; bases with no gene match: 7. CDR1 LNHDA and CDR2 SQIVND come from the germline V gene (reference sequence). This CDR3 has 16 amino acids. The CDR3 DNA follows: TGTGCCAGTAGTATGGATTCCGGGACAGGGGGCTATGGCTACACCTTC. This translates into CASSMDSGTGGYGYTF.

This chain connects TRBV5-1 to TRBJ1-6; no reliable D call. Germline CDR1 SGHRS, CDR2 YFSETQ. This CDR3 contains 13 residues. V was cut by 0 bases and J by 11 bases, with 9 bases left in between. The chain's CDR3 is CASSLETAPPLHF. The CDR3 bases are TGCGCCAGCAGCTTGGAAACAGCCCCACCCCTCCACTTT.

This chain uses TRBV6-5 with TRBJ2-5; D possibly uses TRBD1 or TRBD2 (5 bases each). The V gene's germline CDR1 is MNHEY and CDR2 SVGAGI. There are 11 residues in the CDR3. Trimming shortened V by 2 bases and J by 14 bases, and 12 bases separated the two germline ends. The CDR3 DNA is TGTGCCAGCAGTTACCGGGGCAATTTTTACTTC. Residues: CASSYRGNFYF.

This clone was observed once. J is TRBJ1-1 and V is TRBV18; no reliable D call. Trimming stripped 4 bases from V and 4 bases from J, with 16 bases between. CDR3 size: 15 residues. Per the germline V gene, CDR1 is KGHSH and CDR2 is LQKENI. The chain's CDR3 is CASSLRGLLGTEAFF. DNA of the CDR3: TGTGCCAGCTCACTGAGAGGGCTCCTTGGCACTGAAGCTTTCTTT.

The chain couples TRBV4-3 to TRBJ1-5; 7 bases are shared with TRBD1. From germline, CDR1 is LGHNA and CDR2 YSLEER. Unmatched junction bases numbered 6, after V lost 1 base and J lost 6 bases. The CDR3 has 15 amino acids. DNA of the CDR3: TGCGCCAGCAGCCAAGCGACAGGGTTGAGTCAGCCCCAGCATTTT. Translated, it gives CASSQATGLSQPQHF.